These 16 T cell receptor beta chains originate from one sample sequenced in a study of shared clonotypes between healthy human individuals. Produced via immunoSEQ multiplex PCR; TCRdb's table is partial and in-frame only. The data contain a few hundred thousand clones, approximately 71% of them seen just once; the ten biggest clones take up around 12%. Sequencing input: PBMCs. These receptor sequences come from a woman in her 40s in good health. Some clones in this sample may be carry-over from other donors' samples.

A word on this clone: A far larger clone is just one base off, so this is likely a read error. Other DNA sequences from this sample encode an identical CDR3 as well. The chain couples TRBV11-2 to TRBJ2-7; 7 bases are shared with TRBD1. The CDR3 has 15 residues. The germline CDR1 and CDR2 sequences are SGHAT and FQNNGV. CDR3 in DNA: TGTGCCAGCAGCTTAGTAGGGGGCAGGTTGTACGAGCAATACTTC. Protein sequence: CASSLVGGRLYEQYF. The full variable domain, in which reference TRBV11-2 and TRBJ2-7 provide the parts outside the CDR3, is EAGVAQSPRYKIIEKRQSVAFWCNPISGHATLYWYQQILGQGPKLLIQFQNNGVVDDSQLPKDRFSAERLKGVDSTLKIQPAKLEDSAVYLCASSLVGGRLYEQYFGPGTRLTVT.

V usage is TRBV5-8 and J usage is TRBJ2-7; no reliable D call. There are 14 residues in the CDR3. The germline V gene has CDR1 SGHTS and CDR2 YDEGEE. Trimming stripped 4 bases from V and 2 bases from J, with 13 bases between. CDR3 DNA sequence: TGTGCCAGCAGCCATGGCTACAGCCCCTACGAGCAGTACTTC. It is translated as CASSHGYSPYEQYF.

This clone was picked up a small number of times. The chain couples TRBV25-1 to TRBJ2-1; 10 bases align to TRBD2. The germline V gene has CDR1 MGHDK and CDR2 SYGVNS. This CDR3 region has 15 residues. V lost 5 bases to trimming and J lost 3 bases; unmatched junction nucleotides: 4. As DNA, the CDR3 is TGTGCCAGCAGTCCCCGGACTAGCGGCTACAATGAGCAGTTCTTC. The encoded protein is CASSPRTSGYNEQFF. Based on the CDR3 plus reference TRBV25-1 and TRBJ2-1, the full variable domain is EADIYQTPRYLVIGTGKKITLECSQTMGHDKMYWYQQDPGMELHLIHYSYGVNSTEKGDLSSESTVSRIRTEHFPLTLESARPSHTSQYLCASSPRTSGYNEQFFGPGTRLTVL.

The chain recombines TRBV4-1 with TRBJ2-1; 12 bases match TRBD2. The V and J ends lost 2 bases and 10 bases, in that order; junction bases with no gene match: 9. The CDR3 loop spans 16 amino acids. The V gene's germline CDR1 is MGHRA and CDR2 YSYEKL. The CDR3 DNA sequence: TGCGCCAGCAGCCAACCCCACCGGGGGACTAGCGGGGAGCAGTTCTTC. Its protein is CASSQPHRGTSGEQFF.

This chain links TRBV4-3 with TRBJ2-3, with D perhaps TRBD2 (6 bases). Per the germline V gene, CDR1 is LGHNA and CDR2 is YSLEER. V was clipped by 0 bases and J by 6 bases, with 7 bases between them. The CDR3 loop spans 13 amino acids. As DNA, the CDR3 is TGCGCCAGCAGCCAAGATCGGGGGGATACGCAGTATTTT. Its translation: CASSQDRGDTQYF.

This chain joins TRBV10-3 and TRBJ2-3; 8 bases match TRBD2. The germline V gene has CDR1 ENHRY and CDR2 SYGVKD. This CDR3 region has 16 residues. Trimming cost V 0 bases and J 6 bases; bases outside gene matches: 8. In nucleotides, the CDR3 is TGTGCCATCAGTGAGTCTCCGAGCGGGAGTAGGGATACGCAGTATTTT. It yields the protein CAISESPSGSRDTQYF.

This CDR3 is CASSIRREYNEQFF. CDR3 DNA: TGTGCCAGCAGCATACGGCGGGAGTACAATGAGCAGTTCTTC. The chain recombines TRBV5-8 with TRBJ2-1; TRBD2 aligns across 7 bases. Trimming at V came to 4 bases and at J to 4 bases, leaving 5 bases not matched to a gene. CDR3 length: 14 residues. Germline CDR1 reads SGHTS; CDR2 reads YDEGEE.

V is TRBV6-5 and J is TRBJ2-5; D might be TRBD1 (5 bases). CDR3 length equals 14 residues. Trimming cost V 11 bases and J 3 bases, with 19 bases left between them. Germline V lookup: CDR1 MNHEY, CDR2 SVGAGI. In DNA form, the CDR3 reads TGTGCCTCAACAAACAGGCGAAAAAAAGAGACCCAGTACTTC. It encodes CASTNRRKKETQYF.

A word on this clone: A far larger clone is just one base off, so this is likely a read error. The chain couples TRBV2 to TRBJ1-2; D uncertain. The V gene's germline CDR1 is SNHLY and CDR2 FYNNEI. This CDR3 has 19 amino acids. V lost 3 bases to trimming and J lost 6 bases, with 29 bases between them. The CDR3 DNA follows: TGTGCCAGCAGTGATTCGTTAGGACTGGGCCCCTATTGGAACCATGGCTACACCTTC. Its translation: CASSDSLGLGPYWNHGYTF.

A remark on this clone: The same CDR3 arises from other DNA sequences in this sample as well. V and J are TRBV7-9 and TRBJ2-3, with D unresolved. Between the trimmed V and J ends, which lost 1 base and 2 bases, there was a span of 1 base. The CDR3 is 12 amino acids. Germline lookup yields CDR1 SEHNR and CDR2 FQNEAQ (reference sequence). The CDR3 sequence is CASSLDTDTQYF. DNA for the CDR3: TGTGCCAGCAGCTTAGACACAGATACGCAGTATTTT. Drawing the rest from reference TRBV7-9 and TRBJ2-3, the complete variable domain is DTGVSQNPRHKITKRGQNVTFRCDPISEHNRLYWYRQTLGQGPEFLTYFQNEAQLEKSRLLSDRFSAERPKGSFSTLEIQRTEQGDSAMYLCASSLDTDTQYFGPGTRLTVL.

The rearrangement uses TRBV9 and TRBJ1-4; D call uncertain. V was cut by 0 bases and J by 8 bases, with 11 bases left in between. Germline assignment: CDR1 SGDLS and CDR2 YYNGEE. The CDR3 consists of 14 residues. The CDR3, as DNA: TGTGCCAGCAGCGTAGGGGTGAGGGAAGAAAAACTGTTTTTT. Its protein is CASSVGVREEKLFF.

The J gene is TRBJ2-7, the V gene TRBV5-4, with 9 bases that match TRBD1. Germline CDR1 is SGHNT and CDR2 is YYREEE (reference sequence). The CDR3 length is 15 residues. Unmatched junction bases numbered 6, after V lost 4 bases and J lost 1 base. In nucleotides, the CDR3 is TGTGCCAGCAGCAGGCCGGGACAGGGTTCCTACGAGCAGTACTTC. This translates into CASSRPGQGSYEQYF.

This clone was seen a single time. CDR3 protein: CASSQDHRTAYEQYF. The CDR3 coding sequence is TGCGCCAGCAGCCAAGATCACCGGACAGCTTACGAGCAGTACTTC. The V and J genes are TRBV4-1 and TRBJ2-7; possible D gene TRBD1, 6 bases. CDR1 MGHRA and CDR2 YSYEKL come from the germline V gene. The CDR3 has 15 residues. Trimming cost V 0 bases and J 4 bases, with 13 bases left between them.

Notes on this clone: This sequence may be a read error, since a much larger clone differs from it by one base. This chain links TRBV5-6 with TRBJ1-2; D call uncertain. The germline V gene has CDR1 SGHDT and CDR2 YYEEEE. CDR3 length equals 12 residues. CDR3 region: CASSSLPGGHTF. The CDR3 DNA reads TGTGCCAGCAGCTCCCTCCCCGGTGGCCACACCTTC.

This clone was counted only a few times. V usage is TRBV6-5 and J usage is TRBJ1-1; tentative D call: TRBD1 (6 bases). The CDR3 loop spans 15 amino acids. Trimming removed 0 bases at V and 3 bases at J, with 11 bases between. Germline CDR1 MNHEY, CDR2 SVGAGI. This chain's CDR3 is CASSYSYREDTEAFF. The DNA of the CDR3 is TGTGCCAGCAGTTACTCGTACAGGGAGGACACTGAAGCTTTCTTT.

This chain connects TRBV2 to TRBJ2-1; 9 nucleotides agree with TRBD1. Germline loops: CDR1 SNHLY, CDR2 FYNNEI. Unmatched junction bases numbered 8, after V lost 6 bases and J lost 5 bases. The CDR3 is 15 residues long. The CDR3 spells CASRLQGALNNEQFF. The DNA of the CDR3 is TGTGCCAGCAGACTACAGGGGGCGTTAAACAATGAGCAGTTCTTC.